This T cell receptor (beta chain) is drawn from a study of blood T cell repertoires in COVID-19. Original data processing: Quantification of nucleated cells was approximated via reference gene primer amplification. The assay was immunoSEQ multiplex PCR, and TCRdb's table has in-frame clones only and misses some. V, J and clone size reflect that table, while D and trimming were determined from the DNA. The sample lists 200,000 to 250,000 clones; about four fifths were seen once. This clone was recorded at least ten times. Germline V gene lookup returns CDR1 MGHRA and CDR2 YSYEKL. V was clipped by 3 bases and J by 6 bases, with 15 bases between them. The CDR3 runs 16 residues.

Sample: PBMCs or T cells enriched from blood (not recorded which). The rearrangement uses TRBV4-1 and TRBJ1-6; a possible D gene is TRBD1 (6 bases). This receptor was obtained from a woman between 55 and 75 years old who had recovered from COVID-19. DNA for the CDR3: TGCGCCAGCAGCCACCTTGGGGACATCCGTAATTCACCCCTCCACTTT. This encodes CASSHLGDIRNSPLHF.